This TCR beta chain was documented in a study of blood T cell repertoires in COVID-19. Study context: Sites across the United States, Italy and Spain contributed samples from acute and convalescent COVID-19. PBMCs, B-cell-depleted T cells, or T cells were the source of the cDNA or gDNA that made up the material.

Profiling relied on immunoSEQ multiplex PCR, and the TCRdb table lists in-frame clones only, not all of them. The data hold 130,000 to 150,000 clones, with about 83% observed a single time. Germline loops: CDR1 MNHEY, CDR2 SVGEGT. Unmatched junction bases numbered 8, after V lost 4 bases and J lost 4 bases. The CDR3 loop spans 15 amino acids. The rearrangement joins TRBV6-2 or TRBV6-3 to TRBJ1-1; 8 nucleotides line up with TRBD1. The TCR sequence derives from a woman aged 45-59 years with active or convalescent COVID-19. The sample taken for sequencing was peripheral blood. CDR3 in DNA: TGTGCCAGCAGTTCCCGCAGACAGGGGTTCACTGAAGCTTTCTTT. Protein sequence: CASSSRRQGFTEAFF.